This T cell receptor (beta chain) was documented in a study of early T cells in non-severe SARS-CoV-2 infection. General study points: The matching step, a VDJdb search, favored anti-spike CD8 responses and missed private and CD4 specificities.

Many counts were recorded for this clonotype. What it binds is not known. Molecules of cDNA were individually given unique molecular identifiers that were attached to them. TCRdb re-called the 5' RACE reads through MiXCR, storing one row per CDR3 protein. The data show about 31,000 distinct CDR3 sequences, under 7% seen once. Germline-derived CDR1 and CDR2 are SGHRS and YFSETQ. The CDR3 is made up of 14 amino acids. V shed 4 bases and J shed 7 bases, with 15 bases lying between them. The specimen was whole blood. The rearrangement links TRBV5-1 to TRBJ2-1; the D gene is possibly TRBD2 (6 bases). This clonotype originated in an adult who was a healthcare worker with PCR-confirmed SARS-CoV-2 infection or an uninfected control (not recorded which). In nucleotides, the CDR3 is TGCGCCAGCAGCAGGGACTCCCAAGGGAATGAGCAGTTCTTC. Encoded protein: CASSRDSQGNEQFF.